These 25 T cell receptor beta chains were all obtained from the same sample, sequenced in a study of cytomegalovirus exposure and HLA in healthy donors. It was with 60 Vbeta and 13 Jbeta primers that the PCR ran. Some clones are missing from TCRdb's copy, which holds only in-frame ones; the method was immunoSEQ multiplex PCR. The data contain about 120,000 clones, over 8% of them singletons. The sample was PBMCs. All receptors derive from a man aged 25-45 years in good health and CMV-seronegative.

This clone was counted a few times. The CDR3 does not close with the conserved phenylalanine or tryptophan, likely indicating a read error. The limits of the CDR3 on the DNA are not certain, so only TCRdb's listed CDR3 is given. The V call is TRBV30, the J call TRBJ1-4; TRBD1 was called by the table and not checked on the DNA. The CDR3 region is 15 residues in length, termini included. The germline gives CDR1 GTSNPN, CDR2 SVGIG (reference sequence). The CDR3 region is CAWSQPGQENEKMFL.

A few counts support this clone. The V and J genes are TRBV4-3 and TRBJ2-3, with a possible D match to TRBD2 (5 bases). Germline-derived CDR1 and CDR2 are LGHNA and YSLEER. This CDR3 comprises 15 residues. Trimming took off 3 bases at V and 2 bases at J, with 12 bases between the two ends. DNA of the CDR3: TGCGCCAGCAGCCAGGGCGGGCGATCCACAGATACGCAGTATTTT. Its protein product is CASSQGGRSTDTQYF.

The CDR3 nucleotides read TGTGCCAGCAGCGCCGAAGGGGGCGGCACTGAAGCTTTCTTT. Amino acids: CASSAEGGGTEAFF. The V gene is TRBV9, the J gene TRBJ1-1; TRBD1 aligns across 7 bases. V dropped 3 bases and J dropped 4; count of bases not matched to a gene: 6. The germline CDR1 and CDR2 sequences are SGDLS and YYNGEE. The CDR3 runs 14 residues.

V usage is TRBV28 and J usage is TRBJ1-3, with a tentative D call TRBD1 (6 bases). Germline values: CDR1 MDHEN, CDR2 SYDVKM. With 7 bases removed from V and 2 bases from J, the gap between germline ends came to 15 bases. This CDR3 has 15 residues. CDR3 in amino acids: CASTLTGRTGNTIYF. The CDR3 DNA follows: TGTGCCAGCACGTTAACAGGGAGAACTGGAAACACCATATATTTT.

This chain uses TRBV5-1 with TRBJ2-3, with D perhaps matching TRBD2 (5 bases). Germline CDR1 SGHRS, CDR2 YFSETQ. The CDR3 has 16 residues. Deletions cut 6 bases from V and 2 bases from J, with 19 bases between. The CDR3 loop is CASTTLEGTNTDTQYF. The CDR3 nucleotides are TGCGCCAGCACCACCTTAGAGGGCACTAACACAGATACGCAGTATTTT.

V is TRBV5-4 and J is TRBJ2-3; D is uncertain. Germline V gene data show CDR1 as SGHNT and CDR2 as YYREEE (reference sequence). Deletions cut 2 bases from V and 0 bases from J, with 4 bases between. The CDR3 is made up of 13 amino acids. The CDR3 is CASSFRSTDTQYF. CDR3 DNA sequence: TGTGCCAGCAGCTTCCGGAGCACAGATACGCAGTATTTT.

This clone was detected only a few times. The rearrangement uses TRBV11-2 and TRBJ2-7; 8 positions match TRBD2. J was trimmed by 4 bases and V by 0 bases; bases with no gene match: 11. The CDR3 runs to 17 residues. CDR1 is SGHAT, CDR2 FQNNGV, per germline. The DNA of the CDR3 is TGTGCCAGCAGCTTAGACGCAAGCGGGAGCACCTGGTACGAGCAGTACTTC. Translation gives CASSLDASGSTWYEQYF.

The gene calls are TRBV7-9 and TRBJ2-7, with TRBD1 identical over 8 bases. V was clipped by 5 bases and J by 3 bases; unmatched bases: 12. Germline values: CDR1 SEHNR, CDR2 FQNEAQ (reference sequence). The CDR3 contains 16 residues. The DNA of the CDR3 is TGTGCCAGCAGCCCCCCGACAGGGGCAAATTACTACGAGCAGTACTTC. This encodes CASSPPTGANYYEQYF.

The V gene is TRBV5-5, the J gene TRBJ1-4; 10 nucleotides agree with TRBD1. Germline V CDR1 and CDR2: SGHKS, YYEKEE (reference sequence). The CDR3 covers 15 residues. Trimming took 2 bases from V and 8 from J; bases not matched to a gene: 6. The CDR3 protein is CASSFDRGHLEKLFF. The CDR3 bases are TGTGCCAGCAGCTTCGACAGGGGGCATTTGGAAAAACTGTTTTTT.

The V and J genes are TRBV6-5 and TRBJ1-1; 7 bases fit TRBD1. CDR1 is MNHEY, CDR2 SVGAGI, per germline. Unmatched junction bases numbered 1, after V lost 5 bases and J lost 4 bases. The CDR3 has 12 amino acids. CDR3 nucleotides: TGTGCCAGCAGTAGGGGGCGCACTGAAGCTTTCTTT. Amino acids: CASSRGRTEAFF.

The table lists this clone with a few counts. This chain links TRBV2 with TRBJ2-3, with a possible D match to TRBD2 (6 bases). Trimming took off 3 bases at V and 5 bases at J, with 15 bases between the two ends. This CDR3 is built from 15 residues. Germline CDR1 SNHLY, CDR2 FYNNEI. CDR3 sequence reads: CASSEGLLTKDTQYF. The DNA for the CDR3 is TGTGCCAGCAGTGAGGGACTCCTGACCAAAGATACGCAGTATTTT.

This clone was observed a handful of times. The rearrangement links TRBV10-3 to TRBJ1-2, with TRBD1 matching over 7 bases. J lost 8 bases, V lost 0 bases, and 6 bases had no gene match. Germline V gives CDR1 ENHRY, CDR2 SYGVKD. The CDR3 is made up of 14 amino acids. This chain's CDR3 is CAISESPGGRGYTF. The DNA for the CDR3 is TGTGCCATCAGTGAGTCGCCAGGGGGAAGGGGCTACACCTTC.

This clone showed up just a few times. The genes are TRBV6-1 and TRBJ1-1, with D perhaps matching TRBD1 (5 bases). The CDR3 sequence is 15 residues long. Per the germline V gene, CDR1 is MNHNS and CDR2 is SASEGT. V was clipped by 2 bases and J by 1 base, with 11 bases between them. The CDR3 reads CASSESAQGNTEAFF. The CDR3 DNA is TGTGCCAGCAGTGAATCCGCCCAGGGGAACACTGAAGCTTTCTTT.

The chain joins TRBV23-1 to TRBJ1-2, with 8 bases matching TRBD1. TRBV23-1 belongs to the ORF category, with a function that is uncertain. The junction had 7 bases not matched to a gene; V was cut back by 7 bases and J by 3 bases. The CDR3 contains 14 residues. The CDR3 DNA reads TGCGCCAGCAATAGACAGGGGAGATACTATGGCTACACCTTC. It encodes CASNRQGRYYGYTF.

V and J are TRBV19 and TRBJ2-1; a possible D gene is TRBD2 (5 bases). V gave up 3 bases and J gave up 6 bases, with 15 bases separating them. The CDR3 consists of 15 residues. The V gene's germline CDR1 is LNHDA and CDR2 SQIVND (reference sequence). CDR3 DNA: TGTGCCAGTAGTATTGGGGAGTCGAAGGGCAATGAGCAGTTCTTC. Protein product: CASSIGESKGNEQFF. Full variable domain (remainder filled in from reference TRBV19 and TRBJ2-1): DGGITQSPKYLFRKEGQNVTLSCEQNLNHDAMYWYRQDPGQGLRLIYYSQIVNDFQKGDIAEGYSVSREKKESFPLTVTSAQKNPTAFYLCASSIGESKGNEQFFGPGTRLTVL.

The rearrangement links TRBV6-1 to TRBJ2-1, with 10 nucleotides matching TRBD2. Trimming took 7 bases from V and 3 from J; bases not matched to a gene: 3. Germline assignment: CDR1 MNHNS and CDR2 SASEGT. The CDR3 consists of 14 residues. The CDR3 loop is CASIPSGGYNEQFF. CDR3 coding DNA: TGTGCCAGCATTCCTAGCGGGGGCTACAATGAGCAGTTCTTC.

The gene calls are TRBV5-6 and TRBJ2-1; 13 bases line up with TRBD2. V was pared by 0 bases and J by 8 bases, with 11 bases of the junction left unmatched. CDR1 and CDR2 (germline): SGHDT, YYEEEE. The CDR3 spans 18 residues. CDR3 protein: CASSLAATSGRASDEQFF. DNA for the CDR3: TGTGCCAGCAGCTTGGCAGCAACTAGCGGGAGGGCCTCGGATGAGCAGTTCTTC.

This clone was seen a handful of times. The CDR3 DNA sequence: TGTGCCAGCAGCCAAGGGCGGATGAACATGAACACTGAAGCTTTCTTT. Its protein is CASSQGRMNMNTEAFF. The chain has TRBV14 and TRBJ1-1; D is unresolved. CDR1 is SGHDN, CDR2 FVKESK, per germline. Trimming shortened V by 1 base and J by 0 bases, and 12 bases separated the two germline ends. The CDR3 is made up of 16 amino acids.

V gene TRBV29-1 combines with J gene TRBJ1-2; 8 bases fit TRBD1. Looked up from germline, CDR1 is SQVTM and CDR2 is ANQGSEA. CDR3 size: 15 residues. The V and J ends lost 0 bases and 3 bases, in that order; junction bases with no gene match: 6. The CDR3 loop reads CSVEEGQAAYYGYTF. The CDR3 DNA follows: TGCAGCGTTGAAGAGGGACAGGCAGCGTACTATGGCTACACCTTC.

This clone was recorded a few times. The V and J genes are TRBV28 and TRBJ2-7; D gene uncertain. The CDR3 totals 11 residues. Trimming took 4 bases from V and 2 from J, leaving 3 bases between them. Germline V gene data show CDR1 as MDHEN and CDR2 as SYDVKM. CDR3 coding DNA: TGTGCCAGCAGTTCGGCCTACGAGCAGTACTTC. Protein sequence: CASSSAYEQYF.

The chain joins TRBV7-3 to TRBJ2-1, with D possibly being TRBD2 (6 bases). This CDR3 region has 17 residues. Trimming left V 5 bases short and J 5 bases short, with 22 bases between. The V gene's germline CDR1 is SGHTA and CDR2 FQGTGA. The CDR3 region is CASSPDFGLAPDNEQFF. CDR3 nucleotides: TGTGCCAGCAGCCCCGACTTCGGGCTAGCGCCCGACAATGAGCAGTTCTTC.

This clone has only a few counts. The chain has TRBV7-2 and TRBJ2-7, with D unclear. Germline V gene lookup returns CDR1 SGHTA and CDR2 FQGNSA. V was pared by 5 bases and J by 5 bases, with 13 bases between. The CDR3 has 13 amino acids. CDR3 residues: CASSLPRVNEQYF. DNA of the CDR3: TGTGCCAGCAGCCTGCCTCGGGTAAACGAGCAGTACTTC.

The chain uses TRBV7-2 and TRBJ1-2; maybe TRBD1 (6 bases). This CDR3 is 13 amino acids long. Germline values: CDR1 SGHTA, CDR2 FQGNSA. Deletions cut 6 bases from V and 4 bases from J, with 12 bases between. The CDR3 protein is CASSPQGLYGYTF. DNA of the CDR3: TGTGCCAGCAGTCCCCAGGGGCTCTATGGCTACACCTTC.

This chain connects TRBV5-1 to TRBJ1-4, with 11 bases identical to TRBD1. The CDR3 extends over 17 amino acids. The V segment lost 4 bases and the J segment 7 bases; nucleotides outside the gene matches: 12. Germline values: CDR1 SGHRS, CDR2 YFSETQ. CDR3 bases: TGCGCCAGCAGCCCCCAAGGGTGGGGGACAGGGGGTGAAAAACTGTTTTTT. The encoded protein is CASSPQGWGTGGEKLFF.

This clone was observed a handful of times. This chain connects TRBV9 to TRBJ1-1, with D perhaps matching TRBD1 (6 bases). CDR1 and CDR2 (germline): SGDLS, YYNGEE. The CDR3 is 15 residues long. Trimming pared 0 bases from V and 5 bases from J, leaving 14 bases between. DNA for the CDR3: TGTGCCAGCAGCGTAGCGGCTGGGGGCAGGACTGAAGCTTTCTTT. Translating it yields CASSVAAGGRTEAFF.